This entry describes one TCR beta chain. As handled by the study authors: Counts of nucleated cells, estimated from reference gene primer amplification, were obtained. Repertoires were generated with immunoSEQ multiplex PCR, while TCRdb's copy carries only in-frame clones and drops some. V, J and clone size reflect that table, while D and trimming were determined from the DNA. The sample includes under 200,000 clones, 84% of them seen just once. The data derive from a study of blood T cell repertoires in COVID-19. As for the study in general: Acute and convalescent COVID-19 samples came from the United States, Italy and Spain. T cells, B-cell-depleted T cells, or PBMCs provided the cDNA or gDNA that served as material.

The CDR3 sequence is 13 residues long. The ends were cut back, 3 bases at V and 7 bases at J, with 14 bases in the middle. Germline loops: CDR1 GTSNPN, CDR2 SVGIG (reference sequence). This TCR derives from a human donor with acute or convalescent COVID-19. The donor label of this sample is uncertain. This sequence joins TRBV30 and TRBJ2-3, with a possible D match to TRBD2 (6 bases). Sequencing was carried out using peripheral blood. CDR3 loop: CAWSASRGNTQYF. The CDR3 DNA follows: TGTGCCTGGAGCGCGTCTCGGGGGAATACGCAGTATTTT. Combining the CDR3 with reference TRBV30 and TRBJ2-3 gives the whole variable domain SQTIHQWPATLVQPVGSPLSLECTVEGTSNPNLYWYRQAAGRGLQLLFYSVGIGQISSEVPQNLSASRPQDRQFILSSKKLLLSDSGFYLCAWSASRGNTQYFGPGTRLTVL.